The present TCR beta chain was sequenced within a study of vaccination effects on CD4 cells after COVID-19. Libraries were prepared by immunoSEQ multiplex PCR; TCRdb keeps only in-frame clonotypes and omits some of them. Among 20,000 to 25,000 clones listed, around 76% were seen once. Antigen-specific CD4+ T cells were first expanded with viral peptide pools by the ViraFEST assay and only then sequenced. Between days 10 and 11 of culture, CD4+ T cells were separated out. Nucleocapsid antibodies stayed negative before and after vaccination, showing no earlier SARS-CoV-2 infection. IL-2 medium took the place of half the medium on both days 3 and 7. Regarding the study as a whole: Few convalescent patients were studied, and early post-infection samples were lacking.

Turning to this clone: What it binds is unknown.

Germline trimming cut 1 base from V and 5 bases from J; bases unmatched to any gene: 3. The CDR3 is 15 residues long. CDR1 is LGHDT, CDR2 YNNKEL, per germline (reference sequence). This sample comprised CD4+ T cells from PBMCs cultured with HCoV-NL63 spike peptides, obtained before COVID-19 vaccination. This clonotype was obtained from a human donor who received a COVID-19 vaccine. The chain employs TRBV3-1 (or the pseudogene TRBV3-2) and TRBJ2-1, with TRBD2 matching over 9 bases. CDR3 in DNA: TGTGCCAGCAGCCAAGGAGCGGGGGGTCACAATGAGCAGTTCTTC. Amino acid sequence: CASSQGAGGHNEQFF.